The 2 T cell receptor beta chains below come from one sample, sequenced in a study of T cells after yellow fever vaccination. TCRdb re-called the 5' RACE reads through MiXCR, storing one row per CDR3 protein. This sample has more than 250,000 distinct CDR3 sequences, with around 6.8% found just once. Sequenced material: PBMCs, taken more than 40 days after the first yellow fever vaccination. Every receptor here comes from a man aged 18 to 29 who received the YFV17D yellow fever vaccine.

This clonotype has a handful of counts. The CDR3 nucleotides are TGTGCCAGCAGTTTCGCCCTCGCCTTGCCCTACGAGCAGTACTTC. Translating it yields CASSFALALPYEQYF. V and J are TRBV27 and TRBJ2-7; D gene unclear. CDR1 is MNHEY and CDR2 is SMNVEV in the germline V gene (reference sequence). This CDR3 is built from 15 residues. Trimming stripped 3 bases from V and 2 bases from J, with 14 bases between.

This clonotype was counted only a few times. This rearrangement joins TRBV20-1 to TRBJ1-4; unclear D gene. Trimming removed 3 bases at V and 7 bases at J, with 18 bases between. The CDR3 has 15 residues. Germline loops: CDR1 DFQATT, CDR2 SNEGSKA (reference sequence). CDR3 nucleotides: TGCAGTGCTAGGGATACCGCTCTTATCGTTGAAAAACTGTTTTTT. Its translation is CSARDTALIVEKLFF.